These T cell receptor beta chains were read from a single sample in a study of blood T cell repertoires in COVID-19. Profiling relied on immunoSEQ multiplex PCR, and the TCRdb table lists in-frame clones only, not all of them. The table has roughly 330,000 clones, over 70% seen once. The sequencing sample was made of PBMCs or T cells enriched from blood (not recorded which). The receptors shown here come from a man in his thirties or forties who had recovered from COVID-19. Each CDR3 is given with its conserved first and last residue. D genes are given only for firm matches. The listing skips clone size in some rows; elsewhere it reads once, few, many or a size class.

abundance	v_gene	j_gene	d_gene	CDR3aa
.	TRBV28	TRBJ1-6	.	CASSLIPNNSPLHF
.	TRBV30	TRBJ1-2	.	CAWSVRTGSRSYGYTF
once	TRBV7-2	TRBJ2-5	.	CASSVQETQYF
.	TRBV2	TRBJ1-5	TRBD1	CATSPGTGGNQPQHF
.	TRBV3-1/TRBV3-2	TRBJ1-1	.	CASSQWTESEAFF
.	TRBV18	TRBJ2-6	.	CASSPVQIRSGANVLTF
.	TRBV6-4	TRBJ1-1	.	CASSRAMNTEAFF
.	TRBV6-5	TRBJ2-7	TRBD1	CASRLQGASSYEQYF
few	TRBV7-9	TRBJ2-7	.	CASSSHRVYEQYF
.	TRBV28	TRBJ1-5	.	CASSYPGQSNQPQHF
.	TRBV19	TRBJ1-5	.	CASSVTMGWNQPQHF
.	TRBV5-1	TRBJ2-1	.	CASSYPGQPNEQFF
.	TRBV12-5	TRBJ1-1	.	CASGLEGLNTEAFF
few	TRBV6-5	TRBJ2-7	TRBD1	CASGQGVYEQYF
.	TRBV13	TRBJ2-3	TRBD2	CASSFSLAGTAVDTQYF
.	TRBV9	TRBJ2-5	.	CASSDRGGTQYF
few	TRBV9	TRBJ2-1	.	CASSVAGAVADEQFF
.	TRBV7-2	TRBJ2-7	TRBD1	CASSTRDRDEQYF
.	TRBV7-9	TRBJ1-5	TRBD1	CASSPTGDQPQHF
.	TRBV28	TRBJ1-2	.	CASSLRVRDGYTF
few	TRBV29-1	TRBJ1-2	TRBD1	CSVAQGAGGYGYTF
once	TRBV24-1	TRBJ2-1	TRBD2	CATSDFKRGDYNEQFF
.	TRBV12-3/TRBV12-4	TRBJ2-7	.	CASSRTGYEQYF
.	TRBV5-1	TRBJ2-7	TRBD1	CASSLEGRGLYEQYF
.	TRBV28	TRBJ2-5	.	CASKRGGETQYF
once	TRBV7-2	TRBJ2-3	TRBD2	CASSLGTSADTQYF
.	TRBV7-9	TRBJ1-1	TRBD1	CASSLEGQGKAFF
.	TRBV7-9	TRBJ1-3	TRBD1	CASSLGGQTGNTIYF
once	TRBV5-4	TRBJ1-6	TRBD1	CASSLGGQGRSPLHF
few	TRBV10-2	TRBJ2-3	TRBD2	CASSEERGTTDTQYF
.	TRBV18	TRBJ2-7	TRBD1	CASSPRAGGTLDEQYF
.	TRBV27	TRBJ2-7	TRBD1	CASSFARQGYEQYF
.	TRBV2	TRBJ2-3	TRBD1	CASRDSLLGTQYF
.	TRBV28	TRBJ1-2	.	CASSLYNGYTF
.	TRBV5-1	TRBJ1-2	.	CASSLKGDDYGYTF
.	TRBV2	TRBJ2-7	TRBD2	CASSEVWASGEQYF
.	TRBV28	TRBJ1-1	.	CASSPGGGSNTEAFF
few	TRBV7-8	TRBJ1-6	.	CASSVTGYNSPLHF
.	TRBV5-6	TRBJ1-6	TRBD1	CASSRGQGRGPSPLHF
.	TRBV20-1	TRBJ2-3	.	CSAGSTDTQYF
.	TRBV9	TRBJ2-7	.	CASSVGVAELFQQYF